This entry is about one T cell receptor beta chain. This sample was included in a study of shared clonotypes between healthy human individuals. For the study at large: Three plates each covered CD4 naive and memory; CD8 naive two, CD8 memory one.

Cells designated naive CD8 were CD45RO-negative and were positively selected for CCR7, with terminally differentiated effector memory CD45RA+ cells excluded. TCRdb keeps only in-frame clones here, not all; method: immunoSEQ multiplex PCR. This repertoire shows about 700,000 clones, about 92% found once; its top ten account for about 24%. The CDR3 length is 14 residues. Germline V CDR1 and CDR2: SGHRS, YFSETQ. Trimming removed 4 bases from V and 2 bases from J; junction bases left unmatched: 4. The TCR comes from a man aged 25 to 45 in good health. The sequenced material came from naive CD8+ T cells sorted from blood. V usage is TRBV5-1 and J usage is TRBJ2-7; 9 bases match TRBD1. CDR3 amino acids: CASSLDRGAYEQYF. In nucleotides, the CDR3 is TGCGCCAGCAGCCTCGACAGGGGGGCCTACGAGCAGTACTTC.